A selection of T cell receptor beta chains follows, all from one sample in a study of cytomegalovirus exposure and HLA in healthy donors. Libraries were prepared by immunoSEQ multiplex PCR; TCRdb keeps only in-frame clonotypes and omits some of them. The profile covers roughly 80,000 clones, with approximately 71% appearing a single time and approximately 7.2% taken by the ten largest. Sequencing used PBMCs. The receptors come from a middle-aged woman in good health and CMV-seronegative. The CDR3 runs from the conserved cysteine through the conserved F or W.

v_call,j_call,cdr3_aa
TRBV2,TRBJ1-3,CASTEDRIESGNTIYF
TRBV11-1,TRBJ1-1,CASSLTGTAEAFF
TRBV6-5,TRBJ1-1,CASSRARGEAFF
TRBV2,TRBJ2-3,CASDDNTQYF
TRBV2,TRBJ1-2,CASSPQGDYGYTF
TRBV7-8,TRBJ1-2,CASSLALIRTGSGYGYTF
TRBV5-1,TRBJ1-6,CASSLESGVTYNSPLHF
TRBV6-1,TRBJ2-7,CASIRQSPPYEQYF
TRBV7-9,TRBJ1-1,CASSLAQFRGTEAFF
TRBV28,TRBJ1-5,CASSFSGQGNQPQHF
TRBV5-6,TRBJ2-1,CASSSGQASYNEQFF
TRBV6-6,TRBJ1-1,CASSQPTGARSEAFF
TRBV5-6,TRBJ1-5,CASSLSGQPQHF
TRBV7-9,TRBJ2-1,CASSSLSGGHYNEQFF
TRBV5-1,TRBJ2-1,CASSSGTRPTATTYEQFF
TRBV5-1,TRBJ1-2,CASSQGQGGGYTF
TRBV5-4,TRBJ2-3,CASSQRGSTDTQYF
TRBV30,TRBJ2-3,CAWTRDSRGPDTQYF
TRBV15,TRBJ2-7,CATSREGLGSYEQYF
TRBV7-9,TRBJ1-6,CASSRLNSPLHF
TRBV7-9,TRBJ2-5,CASSLIRAGEETQYF
TRBV7-8,-,CASSAGGSYEQYF
TRBV18,TRBJ1-1,CASSPLPSSNTEAFF
TRBV6-5,TRBJ1-1,CASSRDRGDAFF
TRBV13,TRBJ2-1,CASSTRDRGPGEQFF
TRBV29-1,TRBJ2-3,CSVGPGGTDTQYF
TRBV25-1,TRBJ1-2,CASSGKRGSWGYTF
TRBV6-5,TRBJ2-5,CASSYSPTKRETQYF
TRBV7-2,TRBJ2-2,CASSRRGGYTGELFF
TRBV10-1,TRBJ2-1,CKGTGSSYNEQFF
TRBV4-3,TRBJ2-7,CASSQDLGYEQYF
TRBV4-1,TRBJ2-7,CASSRDLGRANEQYF
TRBV25-1,TRBJ1-4,CASSELRTGGATNEKLFF